The source of this T cell receptor beta chain is a study of blood T cell repertoires in COVID-19. Across the whole study: The origin of the acute and convalescent COVID-19 samples was the United States, Italy and Spain. Nucleic acid was either cDNA or gDNA, and it came from T cells, B-cell-depleted T cells, or PBMCs.

In the authors' methods: Nucleated cell counts were estimated from reference gene primer amplification. Libraries were prepared by immunoSEQ multiplex PCR; TCRdb keeps only in-frame clonotypes and omits some of them. V and J calls and clone size are copied from that table; D and trimming were computed from the DNA. Among about 370,000 clones listed, 90% were seen once. This CDR3 is 13 amino acids long. CDR1 is SGDLS, CDR2 YYNGEE, per germline. Trimming took off 5 bases at V and 1 base at J, with 9 bases between the two ends. The material sequenced was peripheral blood. This receptor was obtained from a man younger than 35 with active or convalescent COVID-19. The J gene is TRBJ1-2, the V gene TRBV9; D not certain. This CDR3 is CASRVTCNYGYTF. CDR3 DNA sequence: TGTGCCAGCAGGGTGACATGTAACTATGGCTACACCTTC.